These T cell receptor beta chains were read from a single sample in a study of monozygotic twins with inflammatory bowel disease. TCRdb re-analyzed the 5' RACE reads; it lists each CDR3 protein once, without DNA. Here the sample table reports around 450,000 distinct CDR3 sequences. The sequenced material came from blood. These receptors were collected from a human donor with ulcerative colitis or Crohn's disease, or a healthy co-twin of an affected twin (not recorded which). Each CDR3 is given with its conserved first and last residue.

CDR3 protein: CASSPRGAAANTGELFF; J gene: TRBJ2-2; V gene: TRBV12-3/TRBV12-4
CDR3 protein: CASSLWGRLSSGANVLTF; J gene: TRBJ2-6; V gene: TRBV5-6
CDR3 protein: CASSDSWGLDGYTF; J gene: TRBJ1-2; V gene: TRBV7-2
CDR3 protein: CASSSSDRGFGYTF; J gene: TRBJ1-2; V gene: TRBV5-4
CDR3 protein: CASSFPTPGANVLTF; J gene: TRBJ2-6; V gene: TRBV5-6
CDR3 protein: CASSAFGGHQETQYF; J gene: TRBJ2-5; V gene: TRBV25-1
CDR3 protein: CASTPGTANGYTF; J gene: TRBJ1-2; V gene: TRBV12-3/TRBV12-4
CDR3 protein: CASSPYRGLNNEQFF; J gene: TRBJ2-1; V gene: TRBV7-9
CDR3 protein: CAISEFNVGETQYF; J gene: TRBJ2-5; V gene: TRBV10-3
CDR3 protein: CASSGDSGTSYNEQFF; J gene: TRBJ2-1; V gene: TRBV25-1
CDR3 protein: CASRAGRITEAFF; J gene: TRBJ1-1; V gene: TRBV6-1
CDR3 protein: CASSGPDTEAFF; J gene: TRBJ1-1; V gene: TRBV2
CDR3 protein: CASSMGRDSGANVLTF; J gene: TRBJ2-6; V gene: TRBV19
CDR3 protein: CASSLLAVGGDTQYF; J gene: TRBJ2-3; V gene: TRBV7-3
CDR3 protein: CASSPLGGLATDYNEQFF; J gene: TRBJ2-1; V gene: TRBV11-2
CDR3 protein: CASSRGGVNQPQHF; J gene: TRBJ1-5; V gene: TRBV2
CDR3 protein: CASSRPGQGHNEQFF; J gene: TRBJ2-1; V gene: TRBV7-2
CDR3 protein: CASSSPNRDYYNEQFF; J gene: TRBJ2-1; V gene: TRBV9
CDR3 protein: CASQGENQPQHF; J gene: TRBJ1-5; V gene: TRBV2
CDR3 protein: CASSFLAEVGPLGQYF; J gene: TRBJ2-7; V gene: TRBV27
CDR3 protein: CASSPAGLYNEQFF; J gene: TRBJ2-1; V gene: TRBV12-3/TRBV12-4
CDR3 protein: CASSQGGYRVNQPQHF; J gene: TRBJ1-5; V gene: TRBV4-1
CDR3 protein: CASSPVHRADTQYF; J gene: TRBJ2-3; V gene: TRBV18
CDR3 protein: CASGGRDRGYNEQFF; J gene: TRBJ2-1; V gene: TRBV12-3/TRBV12-4
CDR3 protein: CASSLIPGLAVNEQFF; J gene: TRBJ2-1; V gene: TRBV7-9
CDR3 protein: CASSYAGQGDYEQYF; J gene: TRBJ2-7; V gene: TRBV6-5
CDR3 protein: CASSYSMTSGGAVDTQYF; J gene: TRBJ2-3; V gene: TRBV6-5
CDR3 protein: CASSIAGGAGANVLTF; J gene: TRBJ2-6; V gene: TRBV6-2/TRBV6-3
CDR3 protein: CASSLGGQGKDTQYF; J gene: TRBJ2-3; V gene: TRBV7-2
CDR3 protein: CASSLIQGPHGYTF; J gene: TRBJ1-2; V gene: TRBV7-9
CDR3 protein: CASSGRYGYTF; J gene: TRBJ1-2; V gene: TRBV12-3/TRBV12-4
CDR3 protein: CASSPRGGADNEQFF; J gene: TRBJ2-1; V gene: TRBV7-9
CDR3 protein: CASTTGGTGGNQPQHF; J gene: TRBJ1-5; V gene: TRBV6-1
CDR3 protein: CASSLFGLASNQPQHF; J gene: TRBJ1-5; V gene: TRBV12-3/TRBV12-4
CDR3 protein: CASRWSGSNTEAFF; J gene: TRBJ1-1; V gene: TRBV7-9
CDR3 protein: CASSMDRGRGTEAFF; J gene: TRBJ1-1; V gene: TRBV19
CDR3 protein: CAWIGPANTEAFF; J gene: TRBJ1-1; V gene: TRBV30
CDR3 protein: CSAFSQGFTYNSPLHF; J gene: TRBJ1-6; V gene: TRBV20-1
CDR3 protein: CASSTERGGFIQPQHF; J gene: TRBJ1-5; V gene: TRBV6-2/TRBV6-3
CDR3 protein: CASRSRGTDTQYF; J gene: TRBJ2-3; V gene: TRBV6-5
CDR3 protein: CASSLRDRLQETQYF; J gene: TRBJ2-5; V gene: TRBV3-1
CDR3 protein: CSVGLAGAEHADTQYF; J gene: TRBJ2-3; V gene: TRBV29-1